The sequence of this T cell receptor beta chain was determined in a study of blood T cell repertoires in COVID-19. All enrollees were roughly 18 to 95 years old and from 20 to 30 US areas. The CDR3 runs 13 residues. Germline V gene data show CDR1 as SGHTA and CDR2 as FQGNSA. V dropped 4 bases and J dropped 8 bases, with 14 bases sitting between them. Sequenced by immunoSEQ multiplex PCR; TCRdb stores in-frame clones only, minus some. The sample contains about 300,000 clones, roughly 91% of which appear only once. This clonotype was obtained from a woman aged 50 to 60 who had been exposed to COVID-19. J is TRBJ1-2 and V is TRBV7-2, with no clear D. The material sequenced was PBMCs or T cells enriched from blood (not recorded which). CDR3 nucleotide sequence: TGTGCCAGCAGCTCACTAGGCAAGCTCGGCTACACCTTC. Protein sequence: CASSSLGKLGYTF. Filled out from reference TRBV7-2 and TRBJ1-2, the complete variable domain reads GAGVSQSPSNKVTEKGKDVELRCDPISGHTALYWYRQSLGQGLEFLIYFQGNSAPDKSGLPSDRFSAERTGGSVSTLTIQRTQQEDSAVYLCASSSLGKLGYTFGSGTRLTVV.